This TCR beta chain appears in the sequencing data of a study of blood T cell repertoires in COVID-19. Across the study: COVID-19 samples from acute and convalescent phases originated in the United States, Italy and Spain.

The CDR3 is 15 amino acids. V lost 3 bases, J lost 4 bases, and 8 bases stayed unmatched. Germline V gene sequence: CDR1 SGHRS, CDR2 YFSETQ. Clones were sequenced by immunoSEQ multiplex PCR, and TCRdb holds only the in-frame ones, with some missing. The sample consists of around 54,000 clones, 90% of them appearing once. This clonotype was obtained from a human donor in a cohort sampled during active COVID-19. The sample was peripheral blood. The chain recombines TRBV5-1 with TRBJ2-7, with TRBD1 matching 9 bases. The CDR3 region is CASSWDPGQGYEQYF. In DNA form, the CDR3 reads TGCGCCAGCAGCTGGGATCCGGGACAGGGATACGAGCAGTACTTC.